The rows below give T cell receptor beta chains drawn from one sample of a study of beta chain features in type 1 diabetes. Profiled with immunoSEQ multiplex PCR; TCRdb holds only in-frame clones, not every one. The table lists about 650,000 clones, around an eighth of them singletons, with 0.095% to 0.15% in the top ten. Sequenced: naive CD4+ T cells from blood. The receptors derive from a man aged 25-45 years with type 1 diabetes. CDR3s include the opening cysteine and the closing phenylalanine or tryptophan. Each record gives: D gene, clone size, V gene, CDR3 length, J gene, CDR3 DNA, CDR3 protein. D genes are given only for firm matches. Only part of the rows carry a size: once, few, many, or a class if the clone is expanded.

TRBD2,-,TRBV7-2,15,TRBJ2-7,TGTGCCAGCAGCATCGGACTAGCGGTTACCTACGAGCAGTACTTC,CASSIGLAVTYEQYF
-,-,TRBV7-2,14,TRBJ1-5,TGTGCCAGCAGCTTAAAACTGAGCAATCAGCCCCAGCATTTT,CASSLKLSNQPQHF
-,-,TRBV7-9,15,TRBJ1-6,TGTGCCAGCAGCTTAGGAGGATGGGGGAATTCACCCCTCCACTTT,CASSLGGWGNSPLHF
-,few,TRBV6-1,11,TRBJ2-3,TGTGCCAGCAGCGAGGGGGATACGCAGTATTTT,CASSEGDTQYF
TRBD1,-,TRBV6-5,14,TRBJ1-4,TGTGCCAGCAGTTACGCAGGGGGCGGTGAAAAACTGTTTTTT,CASSYAGGGEKLFF
TRBD1,few,TRBV30,15,TRBJ2-1,TGTGCCTGGAGTGCCCCCGGGACAGGGGCTAATGAGCAGTTCTTC,CAWSAPGTGANEQFF
TRBD1,-,TRBV6-6,14,TRBJ1-4,TGTGCCAGCAGTACGGGACAGCATAATGAAAAACTGTTTTTT,CASSTGQHNEKLFF
-,few,TRBV5-1,12,TRBJ2-3,TGCGCCAGCAGTTTTGCCACAGATACGCAGTATTTT,CASSFATDTQYF
TRBD1,few,TRBV30,21,TRBJ1-6,TGTGCCTGGGGGTCGGGTCCTGGACAGGCCGAGAGGAGCTCCTATAATTCACCCCTCCACTTT,CAWGSGPGQAERSSYNSPLHF
-,-,TRBV4-3,13,TRBJ1-1,TGCGCCAGCAGCCAAGCAATGAACACTGAAGCTTTCTTT,CASSQAMNTEAFF
-,few,TRBV5-1,13,TRBJ1-5,TGCGCCAGCAGCACTGGGAGGAATCAGCCCCAGCATTTT,CASSTGRNQPQHF
-,few,TRBV4-2,21,TRBJ2-4,TGTGCCAGCAGCCAAGTAGCGGACGCAGGGGATGCCGTAGGAGCCAAAAACATTCAGTACTTC,CASSQVADAGDAVGAKNIQYF